The 18 T cell receptor beta chains presented below share a single source sample, sequenced in a study of cytomegalovirus exposure and HLA in healthy donors. PCR employed 60 Vbeta and 13 Jbeta primers. Clones were read by immunoSEQ multiplex PCR, and TCRdb kept only the in-frame ones, dropping some. This sample has 100,000 to 120,000 clones; over 60% occur once, and the top ten carry roughly 2.9%. The sequenced sample was PBMCs. The receptors were sampled from a woman aged 60-75 years in good health and CMV-seropositive.

The chain combines TRBV18 with TRBJ2-3, with a possible D match to TRBD2 (5 bases). The CDR3 sequence is 17 residues long. Germline V gene data show CDR1 as KGHSH and CDR2 as LQKENI. V shed 3 bases and J shed 0 bases, with 16 bases lying between them. CDR3 sequence reads: CASSPPLGSLSTDTQYF. Written as DNA, the CDR3 is TGTGCCAGCTCACCCCCCTTAGGGAGTCTGAGCACAGATACGCAGTATTTT.

V gene TRBV5-1 combines with J gene TRBJ2-6, with 7 bases fitting TRBD2. V lost 2 bases to trimming and J lost 0 bases; unmatched junction nucleotides: 5. Germline lookup yields CDR1 SGHRS and CDR2 YFSETQ. This CDR3 region has 17 residues. The CDR3 region has the DNA TGCGCCAGCAGCTTAGGAGGGACTAACTCTGGGGCCAACGTCCTGACTTTC. Protein: CASSLGGTNSGANVLTF.

The chain uses TRBV7-9 and TRBJ2-2; tentatively, D is TRBD1 (5 bases). CDR1 is SEHNR and CDR2 is FQNEAQ in the germline V gene (reference sequence). V was shortened by 2 bases and J by 3 bases, with 10 bases between the two germline ends. This CDR3 has 15 amino acids. DNA for the CDR3: TGTGCCAGCAGCTTACTCCAGGGCCACACCGGGGAGCTGTTTTTT. Its protein product is CASSLLQGHTGELFF.

This chain uses TRBV28 with TRBJ1-2; 7 nucleotides match TRBD1. CDR1 MDHEN and CDR2 SYDVKM come from the germline V gene. V dropped 7 bases and J dropped 4; count of bases not matched to a gene: 15. The CDR3 covers 16 residues. DNA of the CDR3: TGTGCCAGCAACTCCAACCCAGGACAGGATCGCTATGGCTACACCTTC. It encodes CASNSNPGQDRYGYTF.

The chain employs TRBV7-6 and TRBJ2-1; 10 bases line up with TRBD1. V was clipped by 5 bases and J by 8 bases; unmatched bases: 12. Germline assignment: CDR1 SGHVS and CDR2 FNYEAQ. The CDR3 spans 16 residues. The CDR3 region is CASSHTIEDRGDEQFF. Written as DNA, the CDR3 is TGTGCCAGCAGCCATACCATTGAGGACAGGGGGGATGAGCAGTTCTTC.

The J gene is TRBJ2-7, the V gene TRBV9; 8 bases are shared with TRBD1. With 4 bases clipped from V and 0 bases from J, the junction kept 3 bases outside the gene matches. This CDR3 spans 14 amino acids. From germline, CDR1 is SGDLS and CDR2 YYNGEE. CDR3 amino acids: CASSRTGNSYEQYF. The CDR3, as DNA: TGTGCCAGCAGCCGGACAGGGAACTCCTACGAGCAGTACTTC.

The V call is TRBV27, the J call TRBJ2-1; D might be TRBD2 (5 bases). Germline values: CDR1 MNHEY, CDR2 SMNVEV (reference sequence). V lost 2 bases and J lost 7, with 12 bases in between. The CDR3 extends over 14 amino acids. In nucleotides, the CDR3 is TGTGCCAGCAGTTTACCGGGAAGCCGGAATGAGCAGTTCTTC. Its protein is CASSLPGSRNEQFF.

The chain couples TRBV7-2 to TRBJ1-1; the D gene is possibly TRBD1 (5 bases). Trimming left V 7 bases short and J 4 bases short, with 13 bases between. The CDR3 spans 13 residues. The germline V gene encodes CDR1 SGHTA and CDR2 FQGNSA. In DNA form, the CDR3 reads TGTGCCAGCAATAAAGGGGTGGGCACTGAAGCTTTCTTT. This codes for CASNKGVGTEAFF.

The V and J genes are TRBV7-9 and TRBJ2-3; 7 bases are shared with TRBD2. The junction had 6 bases not matched to a gene; V was cut back by 6 bases and J by 3 bases. In germline, CDR1 is SEHNR, CDR2 FQNEAQ (reference sequence). This CDR3 contains 14 residues. The CDR3 bases are TGTGCCAGCAGAACTAGCGAGGGGACAGATACGCAGTATTTT. Its protein is CASRTSEGTDTQYF.

V gene TRBV5-1 combines with J gene TRBJ2-5, with 9 bases that match TRBD1. V shed 0 bases, J shed 3 bases, and the junction held 3 bases outside the gene matches. CDR1 is SGHRS and CDR2 is YFSETQ in the germline V gene. The CDR3 has 15 residues. The DNA for the CDR3 is TGCGCCAGCAGCTTGGCGGGGACAGGGAAAGAGACCCAGTACTTC. Translating it yields CASSLAGTGKETQYF.

This clone was seen more than once but under ten times. The chain combines TRBV6-6 with TRBJ1-6; 8 bases are a match to TRBD1. V shed 6 bases, J shed 7 bases, and the junction held 8 bases outside the gene matches. This CDR3 comprises 15 residues. CDR1 is MNHNY, CDR2 SVGAGI, per germline (reference sequence). The CDR3 loop reads CASRRQGSGNSPLHF. The CDR3 DNA sequence: TGTGCCAGCAGAAGACAGGGGAGTGGGAATTCACCCCTCCACTTT.

V usage is TRBV9 and J usage is TRBJ2-1; TRBD2 matches at 10 bases. V trimming: 0 bases; J trimming: 4 bases; junction bases outside the gene matches: 1. The CDR3 length is 15 residues. Per the germline V gene, CDR1 is SGDLS and CDR2 is YYNGEE. As DNA, the CDR3 is TGTGCCAGCAGCGTAGTGACTAGCGGGTACAATGAGCAGTTCTTC. It codes for CASSVVTSGYNEQFF. The full variable domain, its missing parts supplied by reference TRBV9 and TRBJ2-1, is DSGVTQTPKHLITATGQRVTLRCSPRSGDLSVYWYQQSLDQGLQFLIQYYNGEERAKGNILERFSAQQFPDLHSELNLSSLELGDSALYFCASSVVTSGYNEQFFGPGTRLTVL.

The rearrangement joins TRBV5-1 to TRBJ2-1; 8 nucleotides align to TRBD2. The CDR3 spans 15 residues. The germline V gene encodes CDR1 SGHRS and CDR2 YFSETQ. After removal of 0 bases from V and 7 bases from J, the junction contained 6 bases not matched to a gene. The CDR3 DNA sequence: TGCGCCAGCAGCTTGGCAGCGGGAGCTGATAATGAGCAGTTCTTC. This gives the protein CASSLAAGADNEQFF. Drawing the rest from reference TRBV5-1 and TRBJ2-1, the complete variable domain is KAGVTQTPRYLIKTRGQQVTLSCSPISGHRSVSWYQQTPGQGLQFLFEYFSETQRNKGNFPGRFSGRQFSNSRSEMNVSTLELGDSALYLCASSLAAGADNEQFFGPGTRLTVL.

Here the CDR3 DNA reads TGCAGCGTTGATATCGGCGCAGGGTTCGAGCAGTACTTC. Translated, it gives CSVDIGAGFEQYF. This chain uses TRBV29-1 with TRBJ2-7; D perhaps matches TRBD1 (5 bases). In germline, CDR1 is SQVTM, CDR2 ANQGSEA. The CDR3 contains 13 residues. V lost 3 bases and J lost 6, with 15 bases in between.

The V and J genes are TRBV29-1 and TRBJ2-1, with TRBD2 matching over 9 bases. This CDR3 has 17 residues. J gave up 0 bases and V 3 bases, and 9 bases lay outside the gene matches. Germline values: CDR1 SQVTM, CDR2 ANQGSEA. The CDR3 sequence: CSVDAASGMSSYNEQFF. CDR3 nucleotide sequence: TGCAGCGTTGATGCGGCTAGCGGGATGAGCTCCTACAATGAGCAGTTCTTC.

The V gene is TRBV10-3, the J gene TRBJ2-7; possibly TRBD1 for D (6 bases). Trimming left V 0 bases short and J 0 bases short, with 9 bases between. This CDR3 spans 15 amino acids. Germline V lookup: CDR1 ENHRY, CDR2 SYGVKD. The DNA for the CDR3 is TGTGCCATCAGTGAGTCGCTGGGGGCCTCCTACGAGCAGTACTTC. Translation: CAISESLGASYEQYF.

V usage is TRBV19 and J usage is TRBJ2-5, with D hard to call. The J call is doubtful: the DNA matches TRBJ2-7 better. This CDR3 is built from 13 residues. Looked up from germline, CDR1 is LNHDA and CDR2 is SQIVND (reference sequence). CDR3 in DNA: TGTGCCAGTAGTATAGCCGTCTCCTACGAGCAGTACTTC. It yields the protein CASSIAVSYEQYF.

The V and J genes are TRBV19 and TRBJ2-5; the match to TRBD1 covers 9 bases. Germline trimming cut 5 bases from V and 6 bases from J; bases unmatched to any gene: 7. The germline V gene has CDR1 LNHDA and CDR2 SQIVND (reference sequence). This CDR3 is 14 amino acids long. As DNA, the CDR3 is TGTGCCAGTAGTTCCGACAGGGGGATGAAGACCCAGTACTTC. It yields the protein CASSSDRGMKTQYF. The entire variable domain, with the rest obtained from reference TRBV19 and TRBJ2-5, is as follows: DGGITQSPKYLFRKEGQNVTLSCEQNLNHDAMYWYRQDPGQGLRLIYYSQIVNDFQKGDIAEGYSVSREKKESFPLTVTSAQKNPTAFYLCASSSDRGMKTQYFGPGTRLLVL.